Following are 18 T cell receptor beta chains from one sample sequenced in a study of blood T cells in healthy people across ages. A second PCR of 7 to 11 cycles used a sample-barcoded 5' primer and a J-beta primer mix. MiXCR, run by TCRdb on the 5' RACE reads, gives a single entry per CDR3 protein. The sample lists a few hundred thousand distinct CDR3 sequences; about 29% were seen once. The same sample was also studied in work on T cells of mothers and their children.

Sequencing used blood. All receptors come from a boy aged 2 to 10 in good health.

This clonotype has a handful of counts. V gene TRBV10-2 combines with J gene TRBJ2-4; D gene unclear. Germline values: CDR1 WSHSY, CDR2 SAAADI. V lost 4 bases to trimming and J lost 3 bases, with 13 bases between them. This CDR3 has 15 residues. In DNA form, the CDR3 reads TGCGCCAGCAGTGTAGAGGAAGCCCTCAAAAACATTCAGTACTTC. The encoded protein is CASSVEEALKNIQYF.

V usage is TRBV27 and J usage is TRBJ1-2, with a tentative D call TRBD1 (6 bases). Germline V lookup: CDR1 MNHEY, CDR2 SMNVEV (reference sequence). The V end was cut by 3 bases, the J end by 3 bases, with 14 bases between. This CDR3 has 15 amino acids. The CDR3 loop is CASSFLGGQHYGYTF. In DNA form, the CDR3 reads TGTGCCAGCAGTTTTTTAGGGGGGCAACACTATGGCTACACCTTC.

The genes are TRBV7-6 and TRBJ2-1; 9 nucleotides match TRBD1. Matching the DNA end better, TRBJ2-7 makes the J call doubtful. CDR1 SGHVS and CDR2 FNYEAQ come from the germline V gene. There are 15 residues in the CDR3. The CDR3 region is CASSSDRGISYEQYF. CDR3 in DNA: TGTGCCAGCAGCTCGGACAGGGGCATATCCTACGAGCAGTACTTC.

The chain joins TRBV13 to TRBJ2-5, with D possibly TRBD1 on 6 matching bases. The end of the DNA aligns better with TRBJ2-7, so the J call may be wrong. Germline lookup yields CDR1 PRHDT and CDR2 FYEKMQ (reference sequence). The CDR3 is 13 amino acids. Written as DNA, the CDR3 is TGTGCCAGCAGCCCAGTGGACAGAGCCGAGCAGTACTTC. Translated: CASSPVDRAEQYF.

This clonotype has more than one count but fewer than ten. DNA for the CDR3: TGTGCCAGTGGGGTGGTTTATGAAGGGGACACTGAAGCTTTCTTT. Its translation is CASGVVYEGDTEAFF. V gene TRBV19 combines with J gene TRBJ1-1; D may be TRBD1 (5 bases). The CDR3 loop spans 15 amino acids. CDR1 is LNHDA, CDR2 SQIVND, per germline (reference sequence). V gave up 8 bases and J gave up 3 bases, with 19 bases separating them.

The chain is built from TRBV5-6 and TRBJ1-2, with 10 positions matching TRBD1. V dropped 4 bases and J dropped 6; count of bases not matched to a gene: 6. Looked up from germline, CDR1 is SGHDT and CDR2 is YYEEEE. This CDR3 is built from 14 residues. The CDR3 here is CASSVDRGRHGYTF. In nucleotides, the CDR3 is TGTGCCAGCAGCGTAGACAGGGGGCGGCATGGCTACACCTTC.

The rearrangement joins TRBV3-1 to TRBJ2-7; D is undetermined. From germline, CDR1 is LGHDT and CDR2 YNNKEL (reference sequence). V shed 5 bases and J shed 3 bases, with 8 bases lying between them. This CDR3 region has 12 residues. The CDR3 DNA reads TGTGCCAGCAGCAAACGGAGCTACGAGCAGTACTTC. As protein: CASSKRSYEQYF.

In its sample, this clonotype was seen a few times. The V call is TRBV21-1, the J call TRBJ2-5. The J call is in doubt because the DNA end fits TRBJ2-7 better. TRBV21-1 is a known pseudogene. This CDR3 is built from 11 residues. The CDR3 nucleotides are TGTGCCAGCACCGAAGAATACGAGCAGTACTTC. Its translation is CASTEEYEQYF.

This clonotype was observed a single time. The chain couples TRBV18 to TRBJ2-7; unclear D gene. The DNA end is a closer match to TRBJ2-1, so the J assignment may be wrong. The CDR3 consists of 15 residues. CDR1 is KGHSH, CDR2 LQKENI, per germline. CDR3 DNA: TGTGCCAGCTCCCGCGGTGGCGACTCAAACAATGAGCAGTTCTTC. Its translation: CASSRGGDSNNEQFF.

The table lists this clonotype with a few counts. V gene TRBV9 combines with J gene TRBJ2-4, with 10 bases lining up with TRBD2. The ends lost 0 bases at V and 0 bases at J; junction bases unmatched: 9. This CDR3 is built from 19 residues. Germline loops: CDR1 SGDLS, CDR2 YYNGEE. The CDR3 region is CASSVVGTSAFLAKNIQYF. The CDR3 nucleotides read TGTGCCAGCAGCGTAGTGGGGACTAGCGCTTTTTTAGCCAAAAACATTCAGTACTTC. The complete variable domain, with remaining parts taken from reference TRBV9 and TRBJ2-4, reads DSGVTQTPKHLITATGQRVTLRCSPRSGDLSVYWYQQSLDQGLQFLIQYYNGEERAKGNILERFSAQQFPDLHSELNLSSLELGDSALYFCASSVVGTSAFLAKNIQYFGAGTRLSVL.

The rearrangement joins TRBV29-1 to TRBJ2-5, with D unclear. The CDR3 consists of 13 residues. Trimming left V 4 bases short and J 4 bases short, with 13 bases between. CDR1 SQVTM and CDR2 ANQGSEA come from the germline V gene. CDR3 in amino acids: CSVVGVVRETQYF. The CDR3 DNA is TGCAGCGTTGTTGGGGTCGTCCGAGAGACCCAGTACTTC.

A few counts support this clonotype. The chain combines TRBV7-6 with TRBJ2-7; D unclear. Trimming left V 2 bases short and J 5 bases short, with 13 bases between. Germline lookup yields CDR1 SGHVS and CDR2 FNYEAQ. This CDR3 comprises 14 residues. The CDR3 here is CASSLLPEEDEQYF. The CDR3 bases are TGTGCCAGCAGCTTACTTCCAGAAGAGGACGAGCAGTACTTC.

V is TRBV19 and J is TRBJ2-1; perhaps D is TRBD1 or TRBD2 (6 bases each). This CDR3 spans 15 amino acids. V lost 5 bases, J lost 8 bases, and 19 bases lay in between. Germline V gene sequence: CDR1 LNHDA, CDR2 SQIVND (reference sequence). CDR3 bases: TGTGCCAGTAGTCTCTCCACACGGGGGCTTCATGAGCAGTTCTTC. Its protein is CASSLSTRGLHEQFF.

The chain joins TRBV3-1 to TRBJ2-5; either TRBD1 or TRBD2 may supply D (5 bases each). With the DNA end fitting TRBJ2-1 better, the J assignment may be wrong. The germline V gene encodes CDR1 LGHDT and CDR2 YNNKEL (reference sequence). The CDR3 has 12 residues. Written as DNA, the CDR3 is TGTGCCAGCAGCCGGGGGAGCTATGAGCAGTTCTTC. This translates into CASSRGSYEQFF.

The chain uses TRBV27 and TRBJ1-5, with no clear D. Trimming cost V 5 bases and J 7 bases, with 18 bases left between them. This CDR3 region has 15 residues. Germline CDR1 and CDR2: MNHEY and SMNVEV (reference sequence). The CDR3 loop is CASSPQPRVGQPQHF. The DNA of the CDR3 is TGTGCCAGCAGTCCACAACCGAGGGTCGGGCAGCCCCAGCATTTT.

The table lists this clonotype with a few counts. This chain joins TRBV7-9 and TRBJ2-7, with D hard to call. The germline CDR1 and CDR2 sequences are SEHNR and FQNEAQ (reference sequence). Trimming pared 0 bases from V and 3 bases from J, leaving 6 bases between. CDR3 length: 13 amino acids. The CDR3 nucleotides are TGTGCCAGCAGCTTAGCGGCGCGCTACGAGCAGTACTTC. Amino acid sequence: CASSLAARYEQYF.

The chain uses TRBV29-1 and TRBJ2-5; D ambiguous. The end of the DNA fits TRBJ2-1 better, so the J call may be wrong. Looked up from germline, CDR1 is SQVTM and CDR2 is ANQGSEA. This CDR3 spans 11 amino acids. This CDR3 is CSVEPYNEQFF. The DNA for the CDR3 is TGCAGCGTTGAACCTTACAATGAGCAGTTCTTC.

This chain connects TRBV5-1 to TRBJ2-3; D not resolved. V was clipped by 4 bases and J by 1 base, with 34 bases between them. The CDR3 totals 22 residues. CDR1 is SGHRS and CDR2 is YFSETQ in the germline V gene. The CDR3 loop reads CASSILLYGTQRSYGGTDTQYF. The CDR3 nucleotides read TGCGCCAGCAGCATATTACTCTACGGAACCCAAAGAAGTTATGGAGGCACAGATACGCAGTATTTT.